This T cell receptor beta chain was sequenced for a study of graft-versus-host responses after intestinal transplantation. Study-level findings and limits: HvG clone declines early post-transplant were associated with peak circulating GvH levels. Individuals who had graft-donor T cell macrochimerism had allografts that showed high graft-versus-host to host-versus-graft clonal ratios. Ileal or blood samples showed some GvH clones first, and such clones were also found in recipient marrow.

CDR3 length: 17 amino acids. The germline V gene has CDR1 MNHNS and CDR2 SASEGT. V lost 1 base, J lost 3 bases, and 16 bases lay in between. With regard to this clone: Its antigen is as yet unknown.

TCRdb keeps only in-frame clones here, not all; method: immunoSEQ multiplex PCR. The table shows approximately 33,000 clones, with about 86% occurring only once. The rearrangement uses TRBV6-1 and TRBJ2-1, with D possibly TRBD2 on 6 matching bases. This specimen consisted of unstimulated CD8+ T cells sorted from spleen or lymph node cells, obtained before intestinal transplant. The receptor was isolated from a human donor who received an intestinal transplant. The CDR3 sequence is CASSEGSAGSFYNEQFF. Written as DNA, the CDR3 is TGTGCCAGCAGTGAAGGTTCTGCCGGGAGTTTCTACAATGAGCAGTTCTTC.